The rows below give T cell receptor beta chains drawn from one sample of a study of cytomegalovirus exposure and HLA in healthy donors. Sequencing was performed with immunoSEQ multiplex PCR; in TCRdb, only in-frame clones are kept and a portion is missing. Among roughly 150,000 clones listed, about three quarters were seen once. Sequenced input: PBMCs. The source of these receptors is a man aged 30 to 45 in good health and CMV-seropositive. CDR3s include the opening cysteine and the closing phenylalanine or tryptophan. The order of the fields is clone size, J gene, V gene, D gene, CDR3 protein, CDR3 DNA. A D gene is named only where the DNA matches it firmly. Expanded clones get a size class; other rows say once, few or many, or leave the size out.

abundance: -
j_gene: TRBJ2-3
v_gene: TRBV6-1
d_gene: TRBD2
CDR3aa: CASRTSGRGADTQYF
CDR3nt: TGTGCCAGCAGGACTAGCGGGAGGGGGGCAGATACGCAGTATTTT

abundance: -
j_gene: TRBJ1-1
v_gene: TRBV27
d_gene: TRBD1
CDR3aa: CASSSETGATKGEAFF
CDR3nt: TGTGCCAGCAGTTCAGAGACAGGGGCCACCAAAGGTGAAGCTTTCTTT

abundance: -
j_gene: TRBJ1-1
v_gene: TRBV2
d_gene: -
CDR3aa: CASSVVGEYTEAFF
CDR3nt: TGTGCCAGCAGTGTCGTGGGAGAGTACACTGAAGCTTTCTTT

abundance: -
j_gene: TRBJ2-7
v_gene: TRBV14
d_gene: -
CDR3aa: CASSQTQLSEQYF
CDR3nt: TGTGCCAGCAGCCAAACACAGCTTTCCGAGCAGTACTTC

abundance: few
j_gene: TRBJ2-6
v_gene: TRBV5-6
d_gene: -
CDR3aa: CASSPGTHSGANVLTF
CDR3nt: TGTGCCAGCAGCCCCGGGACACACTCTGGGGCCAACGTCCTGACTTTC

abundance: once
j_gene: TRBJ2-3
v_gene: TRBV9
d_gene: -
CDR3aa: CASSVRQGTDTQYF
CDR3nt: TGTGCCAGCAGCGTCCGACAGGGCACAGATACGCAGTATTTT

abundance: once
j_gene: TRBJ2-5
v_gene: TRBV5-1
d_gene: -
CDR3aa: CASTSEGQETQYF
CDR3nt: TGCGCCAGCACCTCAGAGGGTCAAGAGACCCAGTACTTC

abundance: -
j_gene: TRBJ2-1
v_gene: TRBV4-2
d_gene: -
CDR3aa: CASSQGGGGPEQDPGEQFF
CDR3nt: TGTGCCAGCAGCCAAGGAGGGGGTGGGCCGGAACAGGACCCCGGGGAGCAGTTCTTC

abundance: -
j_gene: TRBJ1-4
v_gene: TRBV10-2
d_gene: -
CDR3aa: CASSGTSTNEKLFF
CDR3nt: TGCGCCAGCAGTGGTACATCAACTAATGAAAAACTGTTTTTT

abundance: -
j_gene: TRBJ2-5
v_gene: TRBV18
d_gene: TRBD1
CDR3aa: CASSPWDRRTRETQYF
CDR3nt: TGTGCCAGCTCACCGTGGGACAGGAGGACGAGGGAGACCCAGTACTTC

abundance: -
j_gene: TRBJ2-1
v_gene: TRBV10-1
d_gene: TRBD2
CDR3aa: CASSESAAGNEQFF
CDR3nt: TGCGCCAGCAGTGAGTCGGCAGCGGGGAATGAGCAGTTCTTC

abundance: once
j_gene: TRBJ2-5
v_gene: TRBV23-1
d_gene: TRBD1
CDR3aa: CASSQIKDRGETQYF
CDR3nt: TGCGCCAGCAGTCAAATTAAAGACAGGGGCGAGACCCAGTACTTC

abundance: once
j_gene: TRBJ1-1
v_gene: TRBV6-1
d_gene: -
CDR3aa: CASSSTDRANTEAFF
CDR3nt: TGTGCCAGCAGCTCTACCGACAGAGCGAACACTGAAGCTTTCTTT

abundance: -
j_gene: TRBJ2-1
v_gene: TRBV10-1
d_gene: TRBD2
CDR3aa: CASSGFEGGSGNEQFF
CDR3nt: TGCGCCAGCAGTGGGTTCGAGGGAGGGTCCGGGAATGAGCAGTTCTTC

abundance: once
j_gene: TRBJ2-5
v_gene: TRBV7-8
d_gene: TRBD2
CDR3aa: CASSLDPGGETQYF
CDR3nt: TGTGCCAGCAGCTTAGATCCCGGGGGGGAGACCCAGTACTTC

abundance: few
j_gene: TRBJ2-3
v_gene: TRBV6-6
d_gene: TRBD1
CDR3aa: CASSTGTDTQYF
CDR3nt: TGTGCCAGTTCGACAGGGACAGATACGCAGTATTTT

abundance: few
j_gene: TRBJ2-7
v_gene: TRBV6-6
d_gene: TRBD2
CDR3aa: CASSYLGLAEEQYF
CDR3nt: TGTGCCAGCAGTTACTTGGGACTAGCGGAGGAGCAGTACTTC

abundance: -
j_gene: TRBJ2-3
v_gene: TRBV9
d_gene: -
CDR3aa: CASSGGWGSTDTQYF
CDR3nt: TGTGCCAGCAGTGGGGGGTGGGGGAGCACAGATACGCAGTATTTT

abundance: -
j_gene: TRBJ1-1
v_gene: TRBV5-1
d_gene: TRBD1
CDR3aa: CASSLVGGTGTMNTEAFF
CDR3nt: TGCGCCAGCAGCTTGGTGGGGGGGACAGGGACCATGAACACTGAAGCTTTCTTT

abundance: -
j_gene: TRBJ2-2
v_gene: TRBV7-8
d_gene: -
CDR3aa: CASSPGSVAGELFF
CDR3nt: TGTGCCAGCAGCCCAGGGTCGGTGGCCGGGGAGCTGTTTTTT

abundance: -
j_gene: TRBJ1-1
v_gene: TRBV18
d_gene: -
CDR3aa: CASSLLDSMNTEAFF
CDR3nt: TGTGCCAGCTCACTTTTAGACAGCATGAACACTGAAGCTTTCTTT

abundance: -
j_gene: TRBJ1-3
v_gene: TRBV30
d_gene: -
CDR3aa: CAWSPSDFGNTIYF
CDR3nt: TGTGCCTGGAGTCCCTCGGACTTCGGAAACACCATATATTTT

abundance: -
j_gene: TRBJ1-1
v_gene: TRBV11-2
d_gene: -
CDR3aa: CASSSPRRNTEAFF
CDR3nt: TGTGCCAGCAGCTCTCCCCGGAGAAACACTGAAGCTTTCTTT

abundance: -
j_gene: TRBJ2-1
v_gene: TRBV7-9
d_gene: -
CDR3aa: CASSAGQPSEEQFF
CDR3nt: TGTGCCAGCAGCGCGGGACAGCCTTCGGAGGAGCAGTTCTTC

abundance: -
j_gene: TRBJ2-1
v_gene: TRBV6-1
d_gene: -
CDR3aa: CASSDNRREQFF
CDR3nt: TGTGCCAGCAGTGATAATCGGAGGGAGCAGTTCTTC

abundance: -
j_gene: TRBJ2-3
v_gene: TRBV7-3
d_gene: -
CDR3aa: CASSKLGGLMADTQYF
CDR3nt: TGTGCCAGCAGTAAACTCGGGGGTTTAATGGCAGATACGCAGTATTTT

abundance: -
j_gene: TRBJ2-2
v_gene: TRBV5-1
d_gene: TRBD1
CDR3aa: CASSLTGPTGELFF
CDR3nt: TGCGCCAGCAGTTTGACAGGGCCCACCGGGGAGCTGTTTTTT

abundance: -
j_gene: TRBJ2-7
v_gene: TRBV18
d_gene: -
CDR3aa: CASSRDTSLTYEQYF
CDR3nt: TGTGCCAGCTCACGGGACACAAGCCTCACATACGAGCAGTACTTC

abundance: -
j_gene: TRBJ1-1
v_gene: TRBV19
d_gene: TRBD1
CDR3aa: CATSGQGFTEAFF
CDR3nt: TGTGCCACCTCTGGACAGGGGTTCACTGAAGCTTTCTTT

abundance: few
j_gene: TRBJ2-1
v_gene: TRBV9
d_gene: TRBD1
CDR3aa: CASSIGQGLTVAEQFF
CDR3nt: TGTGCCAGCAGTATTGGACAGGGGTTAACGGTTGCTGAGCAGTTCTTC

abundance: -
j_gene: TRBJ2-1
v_gene: TRBV7-9
d_gene: TRBD2
CDR3aa: CASSSWTSGRSGEQFF
CDR3nt: TGTGCCAGCAGCTCCTGGACTAGCGGGAGGTCAGGGGAGCAGTTCTTC

abundance: -
j_gene: TRBJ2-2
v_gene: TRBV19
d_gene: -
CDR3aa: CASSLTYRDTLFGDTGELFF
CDR3nt: TGTGCCAGTAGTCTAACCTATCGGGACACCCTATTCGGGGACACCGGGGAGCTGTTTTTT

abundance: -
j_gene: TRBJ2-7
v_gene: TRBV6-1
d_gene: -
CDR3aa: CATTRDWTTYEQYF
CDR3nt: TGTGCCACCACCCGGGACTGGACCACCTACGAGCAGTACTTC

abundance: -
j_gene: TRBJ1-1
v_gene: TRBV27
d_gene: -
CDR3aa: CASSFSGLAFF
CDR3nt: TGTGCCAGCAGTTTTTCGGGATTGGCTTTCTTT

abundance: -
j_gene: TRBJ1-2
v_gene: TRBV27
d_gene: TRBD1
CDR3aa: CASSRSGTGGRYYGYTF
CDR3nt: TGTGCCAGCAGTCGATCCGGGACAGGGGGCCGCTACTATGGCTACACCTTC

abundance: -
j_gene: TRBJ2-1
v_gene: TRBV10-3
d_gene: TRBD2
CDR3aa: CAISESNRGDEQFF
CDR3nt: TGTGCCATCAGTGAGTCGAACCGGGGGGATGAGCAGTTCTTC

abundance: -
j_gene: TRBJ2-7
v_gene: TRBV7-9
d_gene: TRBD2
CDR3aa: CASTSAGGEQYF
CDR3nt: TGTGCCAGCACCTCGGCGGGGGGCGAGCAGTACTTC

abundance: once
j_gene: TRBJ1-1
v_gene: TRBV18
d_gene: -
CDR3aa: CASSPPLETTEAFF
CDR3nt: TGTGCCAGCTCACCGCCGCTGGAGACCACTGAAGCTTTCTTT

abundance: once
j_gene: TRBJ2-7
v_gene: TRBV2
d_gene: -
CDR3aa: CATTTRVSEQYF
CDR3nt: TGTGCGACAACCACTCGCGTATCCGAGCAGTACTTC

abundance: -
j_gene: TRBJ1-2
v_gene: TRBV10-3
d_gene: -
CDR3aa: CAISPQGWGYTF
CDR3nt: TGTGCCATCAGTCCTCAGGGTTGGGGCTACACCTTC

abundance: -
j_gene: TRBJ2-2
v_gene: TRBV5-1
d_gene: -
CDR3aa: CASSLDRLNTGELFF
CDR3nt: TGCGCCAGCAGCTTGGACAGGCTGAACACCGGGGAGCTGTTTTTT

abundance: -
j_gene: TRBJ2-3
v_gene: TRBV5-1
d_gene: TRBD2
CDR3aa: CASSYGTSGSTDTQYF
CDR3nt: TGCGCCAGCAGCTACGGGACTAGCGGGAGCACAGATACGCAGTATTTT

abundance: -
j_gene: TRBJ2-2
v_gene: TRBV7-9
d_gene: TRBD1
CDR3aa: CASSSPPRTGGNTGELFF
CDR3nt: TGTGCCAGCAGCTCCCCGCCTCGGACAGGGGGAAACACCGGGGAGCTGTTTTTT

abundance: few
j_gene: TRBJ2-1
v_gene: TRBV7-3
d_gene: -
CDR3aa: CARIPSGLKQFF
CDR3nt: TGTGCCAGGATCCCCAGCGGCCTTAAGCAGTTCTTC

abundance: -
j_gene: TRBJ2-7
v_gene: TRBV6-5
d_gene: -
CDR3aa: CASSYDGNSYEQYF
CDR3nt: TGTGCCAGCAGTTACGACGGGAACTCCTACGAGCAGTACTTC

abundance: once
j_gene: TRBJ2-3
v_gene: TRBV19
d_gene: TRBD1
CDR3aa: CASSPRDRFSTDTQYF
CDR3nt: TGTGCCAGTAGTCCCCGGGACAGGTTTAGCACAGATACGCAGTATTTT

abundance: -
j_gene: TRBJ2-5
v_gene: TRBV5-1
d_gene: -
CDR3aa: CASSLEISVQETQYF
CDR3nt: TGCGCCAGCAGCTTGGAGATTTCGGTCCAAGAGACCCAGTACTTC

abundance: few
j_gene: TRBJ2-1
v_gene: TRBV15
d_gene: -
CDR3aa: CATSRSFSLDEQFF
CDR3nt: TGTGCCACCAGCAGATCATTCAGTCTCGATGAGCAGTTCTTC

abundance: -
j_gene: TRBJ2-2
v_gene: TRBV4-2
d_gene: -
CDR3aa: CASSQDGAVWISGELFF
CDR3nt: TGTGCCAGCAGCCAAGATGGAGCTGTGTGGATTTCCGGGGAGCTGTTTTTT

abundance: few
j_gene: TRBJ1-1
v_gene: TRBV4-1
d_gene: -
CDR3aa: CASRSIGRTDNTEAFF
CDR3nt: TGCGCCAGCAGATCTATCGGGAGGACAGATAACACTGAAGCTTTCTTT